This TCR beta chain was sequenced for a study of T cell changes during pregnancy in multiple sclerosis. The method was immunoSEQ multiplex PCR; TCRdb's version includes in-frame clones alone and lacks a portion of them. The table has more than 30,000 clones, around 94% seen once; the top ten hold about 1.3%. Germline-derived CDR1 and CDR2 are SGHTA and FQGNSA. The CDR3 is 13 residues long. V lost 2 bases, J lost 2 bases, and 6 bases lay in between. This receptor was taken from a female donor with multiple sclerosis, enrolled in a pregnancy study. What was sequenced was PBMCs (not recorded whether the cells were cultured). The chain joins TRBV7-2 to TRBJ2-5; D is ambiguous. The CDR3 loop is CASSLSQQETQYF. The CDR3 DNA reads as TGTGCCAGCAGCTTAAGTCAGCAAGAGACCCAGTACTTC.